This T cell receptor (beta chain) derives from a study of radiotherapy plus CTLA-4 blockade in lung cancer. Study as a whole: Disease control reached 31%, with objective responses in approximately 17%.

Clones were read by immunoSEQ multiplex PCR, and TCRdb kept only the in-frame ones, dropping some. Of some 50,000 clones listed, approximately 84% are singletons. Whole-study results and caveats: In blood, early T cell clone dynamics reportedly predicted response best, together with interferon-beta. After treatment with radiotherapy plus ipilimumab, TCR clones that came from the tumor expanded in blood.

A remark on this clone: No antigen is known for it.

This sequence originates from a human donor with non-small cell lung cancer whose response to radiotherapy plus ipilimumab could not be evaluated. The sample in question was peripheral blood, obtained from a patient treated with radiotherapy plus ipilimumab.

CDR3 nucleotides: TGTGCCAGCAGCCAGCATGAGGTCGCCACTGAAGCTTTCTTT. Protein product: CASSQHEVATEAFF. This chain uses TRBV7-8 with TRBJ1-1; no clear D. CDR3 length: 14 amino acids. Deletions cut 5 bases from V and 4 bases from J, with 14 bases between. The germline CDR1 and CDR2 sequences are SGHVS and FQNEAQ. The complete variable domain, with remaining parts taken from reference TRBV7-8 and TRBJ1-1, reads GAGVSQSPRYKVAKRGQDVALRCDPISGHVSLFWYQQALGQGPEFLTYFQNEAQLDKSGLPSDRFFAERPEGSVSTLKIQRTQQEDSAVYLCASSQHEVATEAFFGQGTRLTVV.